Given below is one T cell receptor (beta chain) in context. What it binds is not known. Sequencing was preceded by expansion of antigen-specific CD4+ T cells with viral peptide pools in the ViraFEST assay. With 9 to 11 days of culture completed, CD4+ T cells were isolated. Vaccinees lacked prior SARS-CoV-2 infection and tested negative for nucleocapsid antibodies. Researchers swapped half the medium for IL-2 medium on both days 3 and 7. This CDR3 is built from 15 residues. Germline V lookup: CDR1 MNHEY, CDR2 SVGAGI. Trimming removed 8 bases at V and 0 bases at J, with 14 bases between. The protocol was immunoSEQ multiplex PCR, while the TCRdb copy is restricted to in-frame clones and leaves out a portion. The sample records 30,000 to 35,000 clones, around 73% being singletons. This sample is part of a study of vaccination effects on CD4 cells after COVID-19. Study overall: Two doses of either BNT162b2 or mRNA-1273 were given to each participant.

Study outcomes and limitations: Vaccine-induced clones in healthy vaccinees cross-reacted with common cold coronaviruses in only 1 of 255 cases. Among infection- and vaccine-induced clones, marked clonal contraction occurred late after vaccination.

This sequence originates from a human donor who received a COVID-19 vaccine. The sequenced sample was CD4+ T cells from PBMCs cultured with HCoV-OC43 spike peptides, obtained before COVID-19 vaccination. As for subset: HCoV-OC43 spike overlapping peptide pool stimulation. The chain joins TRBV6-5 to TRBJ1-3; D is possibly TRBD1 (5 bases). CDR3 sequence: CASGRDFNSGNTIYF. CDR3 sequence (DNA): TGTGCCAGCGGCCGGGACTTCAACTCTGGAAACACCATATATTTT.